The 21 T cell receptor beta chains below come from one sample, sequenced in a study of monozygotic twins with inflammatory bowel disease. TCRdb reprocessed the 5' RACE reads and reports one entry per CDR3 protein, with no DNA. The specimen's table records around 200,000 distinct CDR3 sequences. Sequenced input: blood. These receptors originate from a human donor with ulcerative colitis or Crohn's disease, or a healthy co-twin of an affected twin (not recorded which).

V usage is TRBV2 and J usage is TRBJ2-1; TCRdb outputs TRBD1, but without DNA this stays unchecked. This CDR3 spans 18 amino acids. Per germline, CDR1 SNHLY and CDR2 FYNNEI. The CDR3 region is CASTRVRNPRIELNEQFF. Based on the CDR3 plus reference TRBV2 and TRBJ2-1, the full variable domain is EPEVTQTPSHQVTQMGQEVILRCVPISNHLYFYWYRQILGQKVEFLVSFYNNEISEKSEIFDDQFSVERPDGSNFTLKIRSTKLEDSAMYFCASTRVRNPRIELNEQFFGPGTRLTVL.

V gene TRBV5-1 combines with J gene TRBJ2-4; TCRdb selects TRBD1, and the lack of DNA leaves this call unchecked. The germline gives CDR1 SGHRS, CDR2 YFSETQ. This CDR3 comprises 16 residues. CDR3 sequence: CASSLALGTGGDIQYF.

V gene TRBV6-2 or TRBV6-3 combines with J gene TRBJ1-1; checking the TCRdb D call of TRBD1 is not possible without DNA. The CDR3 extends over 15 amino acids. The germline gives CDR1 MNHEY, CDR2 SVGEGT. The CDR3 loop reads CASAYRGDTDTEAFF.

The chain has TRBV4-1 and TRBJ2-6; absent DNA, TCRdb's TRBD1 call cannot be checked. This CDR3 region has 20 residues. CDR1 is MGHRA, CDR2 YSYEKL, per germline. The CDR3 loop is CASSQVPRTGGLSGANVLTF.

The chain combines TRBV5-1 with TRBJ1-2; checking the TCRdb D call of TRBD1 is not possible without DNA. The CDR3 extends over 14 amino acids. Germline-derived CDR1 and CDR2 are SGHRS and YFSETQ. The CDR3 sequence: CASTHQGDGYGYTF.

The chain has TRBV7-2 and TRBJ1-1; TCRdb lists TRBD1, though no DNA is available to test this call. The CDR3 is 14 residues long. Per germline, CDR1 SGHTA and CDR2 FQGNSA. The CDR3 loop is CASSQQGRITEAFF.

The CDR3: CASHLSGANVLTF. The chain carries TRBV25-1 and TRBJ2-6. The CDR3 runs to 13 residues. CDR1 and CDR2 from the germline V gene are MGHDK and SYGVNS.

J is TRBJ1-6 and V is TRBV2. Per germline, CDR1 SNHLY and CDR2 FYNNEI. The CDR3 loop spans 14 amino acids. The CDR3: CASKNRLVNSPLHF.

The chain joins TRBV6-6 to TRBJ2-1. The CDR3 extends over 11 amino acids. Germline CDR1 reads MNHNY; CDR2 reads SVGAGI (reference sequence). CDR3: CASSYGGEQFF.

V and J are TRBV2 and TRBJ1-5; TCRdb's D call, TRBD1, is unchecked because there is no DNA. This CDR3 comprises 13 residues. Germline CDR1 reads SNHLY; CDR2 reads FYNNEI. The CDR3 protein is CASRLTGNQPQHF. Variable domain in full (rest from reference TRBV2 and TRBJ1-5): EPEVTQTPSHQVTQMGQEVILRCVPISNHLYFYWYRQILGQKVEFLVSFYNNEISEKSEIFDDQFSVERPDGSNFTLKIRSTKLEDSAMYFCASRLTGNQPQHFGDGTRLSIL.

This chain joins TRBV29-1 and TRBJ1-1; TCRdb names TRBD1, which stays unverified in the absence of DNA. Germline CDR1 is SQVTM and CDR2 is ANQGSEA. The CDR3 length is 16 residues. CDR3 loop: CSVATPPGQFGTEAFF.

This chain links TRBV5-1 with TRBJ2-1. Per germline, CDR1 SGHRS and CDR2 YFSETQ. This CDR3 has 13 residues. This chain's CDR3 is CASSGSSYNEQFF.

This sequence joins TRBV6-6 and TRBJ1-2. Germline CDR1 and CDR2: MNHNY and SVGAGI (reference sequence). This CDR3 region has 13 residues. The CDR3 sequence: CASTVSGDYGYTF.

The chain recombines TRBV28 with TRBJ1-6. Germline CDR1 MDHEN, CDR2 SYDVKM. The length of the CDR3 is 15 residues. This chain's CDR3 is CAYSKSSSYNSPLHF.

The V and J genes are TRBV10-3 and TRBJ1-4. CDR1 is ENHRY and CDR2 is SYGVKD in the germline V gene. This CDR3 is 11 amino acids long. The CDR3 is CAISGGEKLFF.

The CDR3 loop reads CASSADRYNEQFF. V gene TRBV2 combines with J gene TRBJ2-1; checking the TCRdb D call of TRBD1 is not possible without DNA. The CDR3 extends over 13 amino acids. CDR1 and CDR2 from the germline V gene are SNHLY and FYNNEI. The entire variable domain, with the rest obtained from reference TRBV2 and TRBJ2-1, is as follows: EPEVTQTPSHQVTQMGQEVILRCVPISNHLYFYWYRQILGQKVEFLVSFYNNEISEKSEIFDDQFSVERPDGSNFTLKIRSTKLEDSAMYFCASSADRYNEQFFGPGTRLTVL.

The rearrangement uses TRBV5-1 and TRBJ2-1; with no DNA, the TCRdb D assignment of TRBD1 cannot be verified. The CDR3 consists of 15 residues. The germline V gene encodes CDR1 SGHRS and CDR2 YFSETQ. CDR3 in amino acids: CASSLGTGADNEQFF.

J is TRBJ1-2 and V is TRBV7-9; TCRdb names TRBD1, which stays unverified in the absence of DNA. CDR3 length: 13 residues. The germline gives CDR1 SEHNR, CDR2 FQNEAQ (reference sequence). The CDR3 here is CASDAQDAYGYTF.

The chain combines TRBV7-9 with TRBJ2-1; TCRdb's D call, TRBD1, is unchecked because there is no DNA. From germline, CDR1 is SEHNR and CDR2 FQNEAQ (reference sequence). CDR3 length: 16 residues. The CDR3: CASSPWGGRSYNEQFF.

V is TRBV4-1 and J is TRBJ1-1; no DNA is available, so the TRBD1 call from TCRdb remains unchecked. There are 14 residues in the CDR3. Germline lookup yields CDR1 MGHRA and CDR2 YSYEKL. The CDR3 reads CASRKGQGNTEAFF.

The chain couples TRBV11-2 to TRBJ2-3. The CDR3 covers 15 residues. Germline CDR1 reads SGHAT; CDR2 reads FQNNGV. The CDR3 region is CASSLLISATDTQYF.